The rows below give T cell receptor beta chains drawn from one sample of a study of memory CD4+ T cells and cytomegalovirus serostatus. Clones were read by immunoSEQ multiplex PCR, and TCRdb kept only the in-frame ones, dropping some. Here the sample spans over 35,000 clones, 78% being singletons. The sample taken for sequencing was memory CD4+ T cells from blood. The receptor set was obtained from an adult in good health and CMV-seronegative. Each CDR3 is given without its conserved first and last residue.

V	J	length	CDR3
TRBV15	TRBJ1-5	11	ATSRDHLRETH
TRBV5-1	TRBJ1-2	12	ASSSSGYNYGYT
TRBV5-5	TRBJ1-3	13	ASSLDRAQEYTIY
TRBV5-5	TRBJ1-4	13	ASILSPRGNEKLF
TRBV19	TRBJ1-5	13	ASGGSRWSNQPQH
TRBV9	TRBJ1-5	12	ASSGTGHDQPQH
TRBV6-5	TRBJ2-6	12	ARVRSSGANVLT
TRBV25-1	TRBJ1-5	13	ASSGGDTSWDPQH
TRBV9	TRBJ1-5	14	ASTQLGQGRAQPQH
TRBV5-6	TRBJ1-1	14	ASSFYGRGENTEAF
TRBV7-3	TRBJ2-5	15	ASSQRRSGPSRETQY
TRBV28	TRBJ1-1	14	ASRPSRGRSNTEAF
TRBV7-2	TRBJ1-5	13	ASSRSTGSNQPQH
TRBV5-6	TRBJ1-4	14	ASSQRIVGVDEKLF
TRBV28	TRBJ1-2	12	ASRLGPSNYGYT
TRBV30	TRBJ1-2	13	AWSGPSGLNYGYT
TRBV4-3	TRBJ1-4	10	ASSQGSEKLF
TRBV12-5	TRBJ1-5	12	ASGLGGVNQPQH
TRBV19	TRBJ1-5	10	ASKFGNQPQH
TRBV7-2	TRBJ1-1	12	ASSLLRGNTEAF
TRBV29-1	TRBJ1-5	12	SVAAVGGNQPQH
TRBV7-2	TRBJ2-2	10	ASSLGPGELF
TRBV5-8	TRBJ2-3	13	ASSPWTSGGDTQY
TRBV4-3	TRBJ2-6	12	ASSPKSGANVLT
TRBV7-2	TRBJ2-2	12	ASSSTPGTGELF
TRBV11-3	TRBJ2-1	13	ASSQEQSSYNEQF
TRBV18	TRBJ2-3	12	ASFRTIGGDTQY
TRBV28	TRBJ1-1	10	ASSRQGPEAF
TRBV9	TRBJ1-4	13	ASSDGTTTNEKLF
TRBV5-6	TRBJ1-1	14	ASSPGGRLTNTEAF
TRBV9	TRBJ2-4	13	ASSEGLAAKNIQY
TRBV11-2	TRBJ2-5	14	ASSLGGGLGRETQY
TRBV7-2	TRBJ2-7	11	ASSSDNGGEQY
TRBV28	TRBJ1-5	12	ASSLGGRVQPQH
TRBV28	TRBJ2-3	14	ASSPDRGPSTDTQY
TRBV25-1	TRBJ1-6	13	ASSRTGGTNSPLH
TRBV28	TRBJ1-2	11	ASSSTSVFGYT
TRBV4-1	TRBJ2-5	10	ASSQGRETQY
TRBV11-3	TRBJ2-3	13	ASSRTSGGTDTQY
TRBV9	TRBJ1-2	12	ASSPKDGVYGYT
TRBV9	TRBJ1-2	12	ASSVRQGAGGYT